This TCR beta chain was documented in a study of blood T cells in healthy people across ages. General study results and limits: Not knowing donor CMV status may have confounded expanded clonotype changes. Greater diversity and more naive CD4+ cells were seen in long-lived donors than in aged donors. In older individuals, TCR beta diversity per million T cells was lower, falling roughly linearly with age.

Of note for this clonotype: What it binds is unknown.

CDR1 is SGHTA and CDR2 is FQGNSA in the germline V gene. There are 13 residues in the CDR3. V was shortened by 5 bases and J by 5 bases, with 10 bases between the two germline ends. Combining a sample-barcoded 5' primer with a J-beta primer mix, a second PCR ran for roughly 7 to 11 cycles. TCRdb used MiXCR to reprocess the 5' RACE reads, holding one entry per CDR3 protein. The sample records under 850,000 distinct CDR3 sequences, around 34% being singletons. Isolation per sample recovered at least 7 million PBMCs. Input material: blood. The sequence was collected from a man between 18 and 35 years old in good health. The chain uses TRBV7-2 and TRBJ1-5; no clear D. CDR3 sequence: CASSRTLYQPQHF. The CDR3 DNA reads TGTGCCAGCAGCCGTACCCTCTATCAGCCCCAGCATTTT. The full variable domain, its missing parts supplied by reference TRBV7-2 and TRBJ1-5, is GAGVSQSPSNKVTEKGKDVELRCDPISGHTALYWYRQSLGQGLEFLIYFQGNSAPDKSGLPSDRFSAERTGGSVSTLTIQRTQQEDSAVYLCASSRTLYQPQHFGDGTRLSIL.